The clone carrying this T cell receptor beta chain was counted ten times or more. From germline, CDR1 is MDHEN and CDR2 SYDVKM. Trimming shortened V by 6 bases and J by 5 bases, and 16 bases separated the two germline ends. The CDR3 length is 14 residues. TCRdb reanalyzed the PCR reads via MiXCR. The top ten hold roughly 3.7% of the sample, which has about 53,000 clones, about 20% seen once. The sample belongs to a study of metastatic and nonmetastatic thyroid tumors. Study-level background: Malignant thyroid and benign thyroid patients provided blood and tumor or nodule tissue whose repertoires were compared.

Each patient went into thyroid surgery without having received any treatment. This rearrangement joins TRBV28 to TRBJ2-5; D may be TRBD2 (6 bases). The sequenced sample consisted of blood. The TCR was taken from a female donor with papillary thyroid cancer or a benign thyroid nodule (not recorded which). Some clones in this sample may be carry-over from other donors' samples. The CDR3 here is CASSSLSGPETQYF. DNA of the CDR3: TGTGCCAGCAGCTCCCTGAGCGGGCCCGAGACCCAGTACTTC.